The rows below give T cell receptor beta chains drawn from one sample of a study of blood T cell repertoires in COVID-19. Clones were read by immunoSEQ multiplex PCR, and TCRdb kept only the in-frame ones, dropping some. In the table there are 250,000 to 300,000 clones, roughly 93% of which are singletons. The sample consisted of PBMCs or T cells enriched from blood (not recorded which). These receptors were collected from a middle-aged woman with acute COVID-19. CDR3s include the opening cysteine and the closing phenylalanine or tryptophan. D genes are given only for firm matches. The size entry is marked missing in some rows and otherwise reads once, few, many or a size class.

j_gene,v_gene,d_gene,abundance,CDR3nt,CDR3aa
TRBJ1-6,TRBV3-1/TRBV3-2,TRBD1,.,TGTGCCAGCAGCCAAAGTACAGGGGGCAATTCACCCCTCCACTTT,CASSQSTGGNSPLHF
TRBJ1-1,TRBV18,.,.,TGTGCCAGCTCATCAAGACACGAAGCTTTCTTT,CASSSRHEAFF
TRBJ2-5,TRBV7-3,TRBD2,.,TGTGCCAGCAGCTTAGGGCTAGCGGGGGGCCAAGAGACCCAGTACTTC,CASSLGLAGGQETQYF
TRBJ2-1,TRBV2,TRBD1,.,TGTGCCAGCAGTTGGGACAGGGGGTCCTACAATGAGCAGTTCTTC,CASSWDRGSYNEQFF
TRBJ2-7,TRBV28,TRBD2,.,TGTGCCAGCAGTTTACCATCTGCCCTCTGGGGGGGCGAGCAGTACTTC,CASSLPSALWGGEQYF
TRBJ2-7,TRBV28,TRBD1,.,TGTGCCAGCAGTTATGCCGGGACAGGCAAGAGATACGAGCAGTACTTC,CASSYAGTGKRYEQYF
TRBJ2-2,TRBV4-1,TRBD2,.,TGCGCCAGCAGCCAATGGTTTGGCGGGAGTATCGGGGAGCTGTTTTTT,CASSQWFGGSIGELFF
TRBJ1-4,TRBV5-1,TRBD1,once,TGCGCCAGCAGCTTGTCCCCCCCGGGACAGGCGGGAGAAAAACTGTTTTTT,CASSLSPPGQAGEKLFF
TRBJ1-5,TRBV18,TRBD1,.,TGTGCCAGCTCACCACTGGGACAGGGGGACTCCCAGCATTTT,CASSPLGQGDSQHF
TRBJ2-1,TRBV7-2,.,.,TGTGCCAGCAGCTTAGGGGGGGGCATCCCCTACAATGAGCAGTTCTTC,CASSLGGGIPYNEQFF
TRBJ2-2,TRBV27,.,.,TGTGCCAGCAGTACCGGGAGACTTGCCGGGGAGCTGTTTTTT,CASSTGRLAGELFF
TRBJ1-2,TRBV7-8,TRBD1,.,TGTGCCAGCAGCTTAGAGGGACAGTTGTATGGCTACACCTTC,CASSLEGQLYGYTF